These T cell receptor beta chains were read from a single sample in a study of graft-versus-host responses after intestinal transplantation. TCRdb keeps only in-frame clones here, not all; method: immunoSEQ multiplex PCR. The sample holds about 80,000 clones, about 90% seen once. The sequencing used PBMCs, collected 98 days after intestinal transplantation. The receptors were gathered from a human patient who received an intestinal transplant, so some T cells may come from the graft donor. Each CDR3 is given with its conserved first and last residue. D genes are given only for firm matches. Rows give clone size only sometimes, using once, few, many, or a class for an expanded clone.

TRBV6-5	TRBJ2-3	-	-	TGTGCCAGCAGTTCGAACATAAGCCCCACAGATACGCAGTATTTT	CASSSNISPTDTQYF
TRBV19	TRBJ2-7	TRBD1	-	TGTGCCAGTAGTATACGAGACAGGGGGCTCAACGAGCAGTACTTC	CASSIRDRGLNEQYF
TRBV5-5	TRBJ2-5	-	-	TGTGCCAGCAGCTTGAGTGACGGACAGCGGTACCAAGAGACCCAGTACTTC	CASSLSDGQRYQETQYF
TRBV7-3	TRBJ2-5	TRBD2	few	TGTGCCAGCAGCTCCGGGGGGGCAGGCGAGACCCAGTACTTC	CASSSGGAGETQYF
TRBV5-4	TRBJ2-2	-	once	TGTGCCAGCAGAACAGGGAAGCCGAACACCGGGGAGCTGTTTTTT	CASRTGKPNTGELFF
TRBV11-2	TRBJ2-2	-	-	TGTGCCAGCAGCTTAGGTACGGGAATCGGGGAGCTGTTTTTT	CASSLGTGIGELFF
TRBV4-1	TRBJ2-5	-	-	TGCGCCAGCAGCCTGAGGGTACAGGGAGAGACCCAGTACTTC	CASSLRVQGETQYF
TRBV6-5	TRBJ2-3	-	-	TGTGCCAGCAGTGACTCGGGTCCAGATACGCAGTATTTT	CASSDSGPDTQYF
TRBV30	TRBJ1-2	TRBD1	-	TGTGCCTGGAGTGTACTTAAGGGACAGGGTAATGGCTACACCTTC	CAWSVLKGQGNGYTF
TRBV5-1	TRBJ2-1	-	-	TGCGCCAGCAGCGTGCCTGACAATGAGCAGTTCTTC	CASSVPDNEQFF
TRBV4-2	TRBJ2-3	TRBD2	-	TGTGCCAGCAGCCAAGGAGCGGGAGGGGGCACAGATACGCAGTATTTT	CASSQGAGGGTDTQYF
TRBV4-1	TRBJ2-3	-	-	TGCGCCAGCAGCCAAGATCTTTGGCTCAGGGAGGTGGCAGATACGCAGTATTTT	CASSQDLWLREVADTQYF
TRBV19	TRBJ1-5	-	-	TGTGCCAGTAGTATAGAACGAGGTTTTAGCAATCAGCCCCAGCATTTT	CASSIERGFSNQPQHF
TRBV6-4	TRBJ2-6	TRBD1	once	TGTGCCAGCAGCGGGACAGGGACCTCTGGGGCCAACGTCCTGACTTTC	CASSGTGTSGANVLTF
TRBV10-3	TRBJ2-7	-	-	TGTGCCACCGGGGAGGACCTATACGAGCAGTACTTC	CATGEDLYEQYF
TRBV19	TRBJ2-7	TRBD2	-	TGTGCCACGGCTAGCGGGGGCGCTTACGAGCAGTACTTC	CATASGGAYEQYF
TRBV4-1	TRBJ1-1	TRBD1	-	TGCGCCAGCACCCGACAGGGGGAAGCTTTCTTT	CASTRQGEAFF
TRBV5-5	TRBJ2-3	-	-	TGTGCCAGCAGCTTGGGGCCAGGGTCCACAGATACGCAGTATTTT	CASSLGPGSTDTQYF
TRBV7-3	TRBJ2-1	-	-	TGTGCCAGCAGCTCCCGGCAGTTCTTC	CASSSRQFF
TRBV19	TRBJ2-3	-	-	TGTGCCAGTAGTATATGGGGCACAGATACGCAGTATTTT	CASSIWGTDTQYF
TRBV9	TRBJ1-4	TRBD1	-	TGTGCCAGCAGCGTAGCTAGGGGACAGGGGCTTAATGAAAAACTGTTTTTT	CASSVARGQGLNEKLFF
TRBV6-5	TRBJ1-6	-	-	TGTGCCAGCAGTTACGAACGTAGCCCCTATAATTCACCCCTCCACTTT	CASSYERSPYNSPLHF
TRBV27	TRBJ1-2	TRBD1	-	TGTGCCAGCAGTTTATCAGGGGGCAAGAACTATGGCTACACCTTC	CASSLSGGKNYGYTF
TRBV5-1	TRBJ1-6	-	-	TGCGCCAGCAGCTTGGGTAGGGACCCCGGGGATTCACCCCTCCACTTT	CASSLGRDPGDSPLHF
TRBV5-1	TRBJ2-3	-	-	TGCGCCAGCAGCCCCGGACTGGTGGCAGATACGCAGTATTTT	CASSPGLVADTQYF
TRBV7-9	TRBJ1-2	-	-	TGTGCCAGCAGCTTAGGCGTACTAGGCAGGGGAGACAACTATGGCTACACCTTC	CASSLGVLGRGDNYGYTF
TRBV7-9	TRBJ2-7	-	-	TGTGCCAGCAGCTTAGGGACACAGGGCCCCGAGCAGTACTTC	CASSLGTQGPEQYF
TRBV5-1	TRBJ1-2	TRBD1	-	TGCGCCAGCAGCTTAACAGGGGATAGGGGCTACACCTTC	CASSLTGDRGYTF
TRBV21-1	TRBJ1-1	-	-	TGTGCCAGCAGCGCGCAGGGTGCTGAAGCTTTCTTT	CASSAQGAEAFF
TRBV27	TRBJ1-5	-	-	TGTGCCAGCAGTTTATCTATTACTAGCAATCAGCCCCAGCATTTT	CASSLSITSNQPQHF
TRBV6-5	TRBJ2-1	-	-	TGTGCCAGCAGTTACTCCAATGAGCAGTTCTTC	CASSYSNEQFF
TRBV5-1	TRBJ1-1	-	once	TGCGCCAGCAGCGTCCAATCGAACACTGAAGCTTTCTTT	CASSVQSNTEAFF
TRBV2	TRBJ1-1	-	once	TGTGCCAGCAGGGGACTTGAAGCTTTCTTT	CASRGLEAFF
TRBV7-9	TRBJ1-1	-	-	TGTGCCAGCAGCCCTTCGGGACGATCTATGAACACTGAAGCTTTCTTT	CASSPSGRSMNTEAFF
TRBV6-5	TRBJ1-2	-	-	TGTGCCAGCAGTTACGGAGGGGAATATGGCTACACCTTC	CASSYGGEYGYTF
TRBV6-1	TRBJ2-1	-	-	TGTGCCAGCAGTGAAACCCCGGGTAATGAGCAGTTCTTC	CASSETPGNEQFF
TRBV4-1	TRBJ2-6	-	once	TGCGCCAGCAGCCAAGGGGATCCTTTC	CASSQGDPF
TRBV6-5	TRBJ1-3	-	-	TGTGCCAGCAGCGCTCCCTCTGGAAACACCATATATTTT	CASSAPSGNTIYF
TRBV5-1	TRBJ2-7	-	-	TGCGCCAGCAGCTCGAGGGGTAGCTCCTACGAGCAGTACTTC	CASSSRGSSYEQYF